The clone carrying this T cell receptor (beta chain) has just one count. Its antigen is as yet unknown. This sample is part of a study of tumor-infiltrating lymphocytes in localized non-small cell lung cancer. Background on the study: Patients included smokers and never-smokers with various histologies, some sampled after neoadjuvant chemotherapy. General observations from the study: Different pieces of the same tissue went to different assays, confounding technical variation with intratumor heterogeneity. Available tissue quantity limited TCR sequencing to a patient subset.

The method was immunoSEQ multiplex PCR; TCRdb's version includes in-frame clones alone and lacks a portion of them. The sample records over 2,500 clones, around 55% being singletons. The CDR3 is 12 residues long. Germline values: CDR1 SGHDT, CDR2 YYEEEE. V lost 0 bases to trimming and J lost 7 bases, with 7 bases between them. The rearrangement links TRBV5-6 to TRBJ1-1, with no clear D. The receptor's source is a human donor with non-small cell lung cancer. What was sequenced was uninvolved lung tissue not adjacent to the tumor. This CDR3 reads CASSLDFFEAFF. CDR3 nucleotides: TGTGCCAGCAGCTTGGATTTCTTTGAAGCTTTCTTT. Filled out from reference TRBV5-6 and TRBJ1-1, the complete variable domain reads DAGVTQSPTHLIKTRGQQVTLRCSPKSGHDTVSWYQQALGQGPQFIFQYYEEEERQRGNFPDRFSGHQFPNYSSELNVNALLLGDSALYLCASSLDFFEAFFGQGTRLTVV.